This entry lists 11 T cell receptor beta chains sequenced from one sample in a study of PD-1 blockade in mismatch repair-deficient tumors. The protocol was immunoSEQ multiplex PCR, while the TCRdb copy is restricted to in-frame clones and leaves out a portion. Of about 19,000 clones listed, approximately 80% were seen once; the top ten hold approximately 1.3%. Sequenced here: PBMCs, sampled 52 weeks after starting pembrolizumab. These receptors were collected from an adult with mismatch repair-deficient cancer.

The J gene is TRBJ2-2, the V gene TRBV7-8; 8 bases are a match to TRBD2. Germline CDR1 and CDR2: SGHVS and FQNEAQ. The CDR3 is 15 amino acids. Germline trimming cut 5 bases from V and 5 bases from J; bases unmatched to any gene: 7. The CDR3 loop reads CASSSSGRSTGELFF. CDR3 nucleotide sequence: TGTGCCAGCAGCAGCAGCGGGAGAAGTACCGGGGAGCTGTTTTTT.

This rearrangement joins TRBV27 to TRBJ1-1; no clear D. This CDR3 spans 16 amino acids. Trimming cost V 5 bases and J 0 bases, with 16 bases left between them. Germline lookup yields CDR1 MNHEY and CDR2 SMNVEV (reference sequence). CDR3 DNA sequence: TGTGCCAGCAGTACCCGGTTCGCGGGCATGAACACTGAAGCTTTCTTT. Residues: CASSTRFAGMNTEAFF.

This sequence joins TRBV2 and TRBJ1-4; possibly TRBD1 for D (5 bases). The V gene's germline CDR1 is SNHLY and CDR2 FYNNEI. This CDR3 spans 14 amino acids. With 5 bases removed from V and 8 bases from J, the gap between germline ends came to 15 bases. The CDR3 loop is CASSTMGGTEKLFF. Here the CDR3 DNA reads TGTGCCAGCAGTACAATGGGAGGGACCGAAAAACTGTTTTTT.

The rearrangement uses TRBV28 and TRBJ1-1; D is possibly TRBD1 (5 bases). Germline V gene data show CDR1 as MDHEN and CDR2 as SYDVKM. This CDR3 spans 14 amino acids. The V gene lost 6 bases and the J gene lost 4 bases, with 15 bases spanning the gap. The CDR3 protein is CASSKPGDVTEAFF. CDR3 DNA sequence: TGTGCCAGCAGCAAACCGGGGGATGTCACTGAAGCTTTCTTT.

The chain recombines TRBV7-8 with TRBJ2-1, with D perhaps matching TRBD2 (6 bases). This CDR3 spans 15 amino acids. Per the germline V gene, CDR1 is SGHVS and CDR2 is FQNEAQ. V lost 4 bases to trimming and J lost 5 bases, with 15 bases between them. CDR3 DNA sequence: TGTGCCAGCAGCTCACGGGAGCGGGCCAACAATGAGCAGTTCTTC. Amino acids: CASSSRERANNEQFF. The full variable domain, completed using reference TRBV7-8 and TRBJ2-1, is GAGVSQSPRYKVAKRGQDVALRCDPISGHVSLFWYQQALGQGPEFLTYFQNEAQLDKSGLPSDRFFAERPEGSVSTLKIQRTQQEDSAVYLCASSSRERANNEQFFGPGTRLTVL.

This clone was recorded a few times. The chain is built from TRBV7-8 and TRBJ2-7; a weak D match, TRBD2 (5 bases). CDR1 is SGHVS and CDR2 is FQNEAQ in the germline V gene. The V end lost 2 bases, the J end lost 1 base, and 6 bases lay between the germline ends. The CDR3 covers 13 residues. CDR3: CASSLRTSYEQYF. CDR3 in DNA: TGTGCCAGCAGCTTACGGACTTCCTACGAGCAGTACTTC.

V is TRBV5-4 and J is TRBJ2-5; the match to TRBD1 covers 10 bases. Trimming cost V 4 bases and J 2 bases; bases outside gene matches: 2. The CDR3 has 14 residues. The germline V gene encodes CDR1 SGHNT and CDR2 YYREEE (reference sequence). The CDR3 DNA follows: TGTGCCAGCAGCGCGGGACAGGGGCAAGAGACCCAGTACTTC. This codes for CASSAGQGQETQYF.

This rearrangement joins TRBV11-3 to TRBJ2-1; D gene uncertain. The germline V gene has CDR1 SGHNT and CDR2 YENEEA. The CDR3 extends over 15 amino acids. V gave up 5 bases and J gave up 0 bases, with 11 bases separating them. The CDR3 DNA reads as TGTGCCAGCAGCGCCTACTTGAGCTCCTACAATGAGCAGTTCTTC. Translating it yields CASSAYLSSYNEQFF.

This clone is a singleton in its sample. The V gene is TRBV28, the J gene TRBJ2-2; 9 bases align to TRBD1. From germline, CDR1 is MDHEN and CDR2 SYDVKM. V lost 4 bases and J lost 3; bases outside the gene matches: 3. The CDR3 runs to 15 residues. The CDR3 loop reads CASSSDRGDTGELFF. CDR3 in DNA: TGTGCCAGCAGTTCGGACAGGGGCGACACCGGGGAGCTGTTTTTT.

The rearrangement uses TRBV28 and TRBJ2-2, with 12 bases fitting TRBD2. CDR1 MDHEN and CDR2 SYDVKM come from the germline V gene. After removal of 8 bases from V and 4 bases from J, the junction contained 11 bases not matched to a gene. The CDR3 totals 17 residues. CDR3 region: CASAIVTSGSGTGELFF. The CDR3 coding sequence is TGTGCCAGCGCCATTGTGACTAGCGGGAGCGGCACCGGGGAGCTGTTTTTT. Drawing the rest from reference TRBV28 and TRBJ2-2, the complete variable domain is DVKVTQSSRYLVKRTGEKVFLECVQDMDHENMFWYRQDPGLGLRLIYFSYDVKMKEKGDIPEGYSVSREKKERFSLILESASTNQTSMYLCASAIVTSGSGTGELFFGEGSRLTVL.

DNA of the CDR3: TGTGCCAGCAGTTGGGCAGGGACAGGGGAACCCCTCCACTTT. Translating gives CASSWAGTGEPLHF. The chain is built from TRBV27 and TRBJ1-6, with 10 bases aligning to TRBD1. Germline CDR1 is MNHEY and CDR2 is SMNVEV (reference sequence). The CDR3 consists of 14 residues. Trimming cost V 4 bases and J 12 bases; bases outside gene matches: 6.